This T cell receptor (beta chain) is drawn from a study of glioma-infiltrating T cells (dated by TCRdb to about 2016). Background on the whole study: Sequencing of TCR alpha- and beta-chain repertoires was performed on glioma tissue, on non-neoplastic brain tissue, and on matched peripheral blood mononuclear cells. To measure how far tissue and blood T-cell populations diverged, each tissue-infiltrating repertoire was compared against the peripheral blood repertoire of the same patient. The paired cohort was made up of three low-grade glioma patients, several primary glioblastoma patients and three non-glioma patients who contributed non-neoplastic brain tissue.

About this clonotype: Its cognate antigen has yet to be identified. No base quality values were provided; no much bigger clone lies one nucleotide off.

The research as a whole found: Group comparisons rested on small numbers: three non-neoplastic, three low-grade glioma and 7 or 8 glioblastoma patients. Very few CDR3 sequences were found to be shared between tissue and blood, and this scarcity was attributed to high CDR3 diversity and limited sampling. VJ-independent divergence between tissue and blood was found to be below expectation in non-neoplastic patients but above expectation in all gliomas, particularly low-grade gliomas.

The germline V gene supplies CDR1 MNHGY and CDR2 SVAAGI. Ends trimmed: V by 4 bases, J by 3 bases; bases unmatched to a gene: 8. Measured from the cysteine to the phenylalanine, the CDR3 is 16 residues long. Only the CDR3 portion is preserved as DNA: 48 bases, with reading frame beginning at the first base. TCR alpha and beta CDR3 regions were amplified with the iRepertoire nested amplicon-rescue multiplex PCR (arm-PCR) platform from RNA. One-step reverse transcription and amplification used about 90-450 ng of tissue mRNA or PBMC total RNA as input. Following bead purification, Illumina adapters were added by a secondary multiplex PCR, and the libraries were gel-purified between 200 and 400 bp. Internal 6-nucleotide barcodes were carried by the libraries and were used for demultiplexing. The libraries were sequenced on an Illumina MiSeq using 2x220 or 2x250 nucleotide paired-end reads. The authors' pipeline ran thus. Paired reads were merged using FLASH 1.2.11 and aligned with BWA-MEM to the GRCh37 human genome, and TRA and TRB reads were then extracted. V and J assignment used an IMGT-derived reference of cassette sequences and CDR3 motifs that included pseudogenes. Reads were translated in three frames, and productive CDR3s were defined by a C…FGXG motif without stop codons. Clonotypes were defined as unique combinations of V-J cassette pair and CDR3 amino acid sequence. Filtering of reads was based on Hamming distance, with the threshold set by the sequence error rate of each sample in mapped regions. TCRdb handled the public reads itself, with Q25 trimming in fastp and clone calling in MiXCR, and kept productive beta chains. Rows with a matching CDR3 protein are joined into one entry that keeps the most common DNA and genes. The V and J calls shown here were made by TCRdb, not taken from the authors' results. The sample includes about 190,000 distinct CDR3 sequences, with 32% observed a single time. Around 21% of the sample rests with the top ten.

The specimen sequenced was glioma tissue, nonneoplastic brain tissue, or PBMCs (not recorded which). The receptor was derived from a human donor with low-grade glioma or glioblastoma, undergoing nonglioma brain surgery, or in good health (not recorded which). In this chain, TRBV6-9 is recombined with TRBJ2-7; TRBD1 matches 11 bases in the middle. The nucleotides are TGTGCCAGCAGTTCCATCTCTGGGACAGGGGGCTACGAGCAGTACTTC. This is translated as CASSSISGTGGYEQYF.